This TCR beta chain was retrieved from a study of blood T cells in healthy people across ages. Study observations and caveats: Roughly linear declines in TCR beta diversity per million T cells occurred with age.

Germline V lookup: CDR1 SEHNR, CDR2 FQNEAQ (reference sequence). The CDR3 is 15 amino acids. Between the trimmed V and J ends, which lost 6 bases and 0 bases, there was a span of 9 bases. With a J-beta primer mix and a sample-barcoded 5' primer, a second PCR ran about 7 to 12 cycles. MiXCR, applied by TCRdb to the 5' RACE reads, yields one record per CDR3 protein. The data contain around 1,500,000 distinct CDR3 sequences, over 25% of them singletons. The table lists this clonotype with many counts. The antigen is undetermined. The J gene is TRBJ2-6, the V gene TRBV7-9, with TRBD2 as a possible D gene (5 bases). The sample taken for sequencing was blood. The clonotype was recovered from a woman younger than 45 in good health. The CDR3 here is CASRERGSGANVLTF. As DNA, the CDR3 is TGTGCCAGCAGGGAACGGGGCTCTGGGGCCAACGTCCTGACTTTC.